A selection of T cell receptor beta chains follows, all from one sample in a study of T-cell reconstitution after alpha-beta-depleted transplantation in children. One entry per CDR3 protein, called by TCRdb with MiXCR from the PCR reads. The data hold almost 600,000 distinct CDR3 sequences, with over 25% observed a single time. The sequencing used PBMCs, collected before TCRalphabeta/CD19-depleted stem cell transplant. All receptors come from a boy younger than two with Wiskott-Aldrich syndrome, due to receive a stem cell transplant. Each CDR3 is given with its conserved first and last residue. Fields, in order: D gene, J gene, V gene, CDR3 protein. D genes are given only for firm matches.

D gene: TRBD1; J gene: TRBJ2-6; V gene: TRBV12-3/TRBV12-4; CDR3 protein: CASSEDRVVSGANVLTF
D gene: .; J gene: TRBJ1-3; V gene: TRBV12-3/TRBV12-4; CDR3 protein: CASSPGAPGNTIYF
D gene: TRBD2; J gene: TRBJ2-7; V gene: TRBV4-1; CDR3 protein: CASSQEPLAGGLFYEQYF
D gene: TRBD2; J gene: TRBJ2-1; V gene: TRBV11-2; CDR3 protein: CASSLKGGGLVSYNEQFF
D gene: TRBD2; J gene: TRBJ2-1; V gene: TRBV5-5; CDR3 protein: CASLARERDEQFF
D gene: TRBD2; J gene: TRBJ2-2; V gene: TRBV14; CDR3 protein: CASSPRFPLAGGTGELFF
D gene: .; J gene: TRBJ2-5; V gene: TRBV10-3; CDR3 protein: CAVREQYQETQYF
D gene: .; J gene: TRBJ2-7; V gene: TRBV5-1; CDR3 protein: CASSEKGLHYAYEQYF
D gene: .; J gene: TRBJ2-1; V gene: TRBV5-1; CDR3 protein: CASSLDGNTYTNNEQFF
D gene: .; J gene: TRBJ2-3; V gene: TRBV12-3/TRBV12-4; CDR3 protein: CASSSLIGDTQYF
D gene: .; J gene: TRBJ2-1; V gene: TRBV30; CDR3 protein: CAWSRGGKFDEQFF
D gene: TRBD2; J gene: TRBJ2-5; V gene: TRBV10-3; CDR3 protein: CAISLAGGPETQYF
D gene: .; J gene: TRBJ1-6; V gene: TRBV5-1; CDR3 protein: CASSLSGDFLSPLHF
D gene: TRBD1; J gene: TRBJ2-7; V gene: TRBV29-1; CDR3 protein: CSVVKGAGSSYEQYF
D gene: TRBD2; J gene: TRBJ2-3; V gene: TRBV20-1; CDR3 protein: CSAPGLLAGEGTDTQYF
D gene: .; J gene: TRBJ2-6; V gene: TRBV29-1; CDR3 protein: CSVGMSGANVLTF
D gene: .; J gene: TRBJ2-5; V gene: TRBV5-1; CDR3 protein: CASSVTGSRETQYF
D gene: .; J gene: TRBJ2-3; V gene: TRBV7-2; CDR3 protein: CASSLEAGDTDTQYF
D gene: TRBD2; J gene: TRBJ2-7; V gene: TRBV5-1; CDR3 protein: CASSWGLASYEQYF
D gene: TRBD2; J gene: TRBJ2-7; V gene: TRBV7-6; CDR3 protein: CASSPRVAGASYEQYF
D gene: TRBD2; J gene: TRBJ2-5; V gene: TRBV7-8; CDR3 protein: CASSHAGVVETQYF
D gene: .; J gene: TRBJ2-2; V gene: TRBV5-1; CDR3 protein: CASSFWPSPTGELFF
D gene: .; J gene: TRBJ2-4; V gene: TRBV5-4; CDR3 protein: CASISGNIQYF
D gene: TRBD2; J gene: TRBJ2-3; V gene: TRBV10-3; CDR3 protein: CAISGPPDGREPDTQYF
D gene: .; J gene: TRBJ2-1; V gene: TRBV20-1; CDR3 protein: CSIQDYSSYNEQFF
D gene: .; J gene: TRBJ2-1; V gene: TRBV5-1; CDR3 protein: CASSSSSSANHEAEQFF
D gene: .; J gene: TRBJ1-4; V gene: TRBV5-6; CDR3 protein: CASSLRSKKLFF
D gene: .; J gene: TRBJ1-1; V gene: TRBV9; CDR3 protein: CASSVTDTLNTEAFF
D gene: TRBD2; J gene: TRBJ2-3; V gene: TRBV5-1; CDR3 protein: CASSLDRRGADTQYF
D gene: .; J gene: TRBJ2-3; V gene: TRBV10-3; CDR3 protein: CAISESWDPTDTQYF
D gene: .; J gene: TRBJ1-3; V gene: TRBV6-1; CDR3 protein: CASSEGLVSGNTIYF
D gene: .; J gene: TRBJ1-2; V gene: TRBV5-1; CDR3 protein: CASSGDGLYYGYTF
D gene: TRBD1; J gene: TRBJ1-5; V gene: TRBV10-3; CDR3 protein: CAIRNDRGSDQPQHF